This TCR beta chain emerged from a study of control samples from healthy donors and cancer patients. Profiled with immunoSEQ multiplex PCR; TCRdb holds only in-frame clones, not every one. The sample has about 160,000 clones, 96% seen once. The CDR3 loop spans 12 amino acids. From germline, CDR1 is SGHAT and CDR2 FQNNGV. Trimming cost V 5 bases and J 14 bases, with 16 bases left between them. This clonotype was obtained from a woman in her twenties or thirties in good health. V gene TRBV11-2 combines with J gene TRBJ2-1; a weak D match, TRBD2 (5 bases). Sequenced: blood. CDR3 amino acids: CASSPNLLDEFF. CDR3 DNA sequence: TGTGCCAGCAGCCCCAACCTACTAGACGAGTTCTTC.